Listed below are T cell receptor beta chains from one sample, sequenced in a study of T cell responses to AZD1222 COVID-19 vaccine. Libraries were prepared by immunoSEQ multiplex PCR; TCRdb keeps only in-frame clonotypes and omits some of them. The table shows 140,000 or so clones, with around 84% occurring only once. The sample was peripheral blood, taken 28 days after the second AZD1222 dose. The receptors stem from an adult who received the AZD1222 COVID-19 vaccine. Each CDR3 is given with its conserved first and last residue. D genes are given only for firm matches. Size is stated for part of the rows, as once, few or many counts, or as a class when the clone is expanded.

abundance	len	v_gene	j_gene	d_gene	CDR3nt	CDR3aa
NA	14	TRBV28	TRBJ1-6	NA	TGTGCCAGCGGCGAATGGGCCTTGAATTCACCCCTCCACTTT	CASGEWALNSPLHF
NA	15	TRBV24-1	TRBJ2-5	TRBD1	TGTGCCACCAGTGACTCCAGGGGGCCGGGAGAGACCCAGTACTTC	CATSDSRGPGETQYF
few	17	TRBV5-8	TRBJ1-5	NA	TGTGCCAGCGTCGTTGGTGGCAGCAGTTATAGCAATCAGCCCCAGCATTTT	CASVVGGSSYSNQPQHF
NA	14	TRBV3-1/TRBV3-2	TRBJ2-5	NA	TGTGCCAGCAGCCTTAGCGGAGGTCAAGAGACCCAGTACTTC	CASSLSGGQETQYF
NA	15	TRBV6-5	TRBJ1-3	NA	TGTGCCAGCAGTTACTCGGCGGGGGCCGGAAACACCATATATTTT	CASSYSAGAGNTIYF
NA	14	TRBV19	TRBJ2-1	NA	TGTGCCAGCACCGACAGGTGGGCGCCGGATGAGCAGTTCTTC	CASTDRWAPDEQFF
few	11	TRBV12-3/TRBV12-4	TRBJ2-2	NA	TGTGCCAGCAGCAGGGCTGGGGAGCTGTTTTTT	CASSRAGELFF
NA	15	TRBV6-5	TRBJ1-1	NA	TGTGCCAGCAGTTACTCTCTAACCACAGGCACTGAAGCTTTCTTT	CASSYSLTTGTEAFF
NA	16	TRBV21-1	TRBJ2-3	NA	TGTGCCAGCACCGATAGCGGGGGGGGCCAAACAGATACGCAGTATTTT	CASTDSGGGQTDTQYF
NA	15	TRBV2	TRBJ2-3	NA	TGTGCCAGCACCGCTCTAGCGCCTAGCACAGATACGCAGTATTTT	CASTALAPSTDTQYF
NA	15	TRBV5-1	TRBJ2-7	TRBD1	TGCGCCAGCAGCTTGCGGACAGGGGGCGGGTACGAGCAGTACTTC	CASSLRTGGGYEQYF
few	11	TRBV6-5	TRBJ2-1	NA	TGTGCCAGCAGTTGGGGAATTGAGCAGTTCTTC	CASSWGIEQFF
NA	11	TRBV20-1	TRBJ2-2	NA	TGCAGTGCTAAGGACGTCGGGGAGCTGTTTTTT	CSAKDVGELFF
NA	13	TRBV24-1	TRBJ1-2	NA	TGTGCCACCTCTAGAGGACCCCCTTATGGCTACACCTTC	CATSRGPPYGYTF
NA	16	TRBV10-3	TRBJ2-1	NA	TGTGCCATCAGGACCCCTTACGCCGACGAGGACAATGAGCAGTTCTTC	CAIRTPYADEDNEQFF
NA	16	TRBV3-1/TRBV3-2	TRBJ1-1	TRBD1	TGTGCCAGCAGCCACCAAACACCGAGGGGGCCTTACCAGGCTTTCTTT	CASSHQTPRGPYQAFF
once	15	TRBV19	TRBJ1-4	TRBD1	TGTGCCAGTAGGGAAACAGGGGTAATGAATGAAAAACTGTTTTTT	CASRETGVMNEKLFF
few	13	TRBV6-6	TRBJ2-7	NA	TGTGCCAGCGGCGAAGCTATAATCTACGAGCAGTACTTC	CASGEAIIYEQYF
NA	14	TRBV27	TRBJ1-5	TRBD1	TGTGCCAGCAGTCCCACAGGGGGGAATCAGCCCCAGCATTTT	CASSPTGGNQPQHF
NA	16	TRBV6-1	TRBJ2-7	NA	TGTGCCAGCAGTGAAGGGGCCGACAGGCCGACGGGCGAGCAGTACTTC	CASSEGADRPTGEQYF
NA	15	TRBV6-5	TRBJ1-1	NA	TGTGCCAGCAGTTACGGCGGGGGCCTGAACACTGAAGCTTTCTTT	CASSYGGGLNTEAFF
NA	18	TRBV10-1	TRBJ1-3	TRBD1	TGCGCCAGCAGTGATTCTAATCCGGGACAGGGTTCTGGAAACACCATATATTTT	CASSDSNPGQGSGNTIYF
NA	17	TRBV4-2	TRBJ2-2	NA	TGTGCCAGCAAGGGTCTAGCAGGGGACTGGAGCACCGGGGAGCTGTTTTTT	CASKGLAGDWSTGELFF
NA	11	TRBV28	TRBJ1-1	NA	TGTGCCAGCAGCGTGGGGGGGAAAGCTTTCTTT	CASSVGGKAFF
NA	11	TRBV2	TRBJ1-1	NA	TGTGCCAGCGGTACAGGAACTGAAGCTTTCTTT	CASGTGTEAFF
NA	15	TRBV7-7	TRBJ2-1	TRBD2	TGTGCCAGCAGCCCAGGACTAGCGGGTTACAATGAGCAGTTCTTC	CASSPGLAGYNEQFF
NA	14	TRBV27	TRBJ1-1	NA	TGTGCCAGCAGTCTCAGGGGAATTGGTTCTGAAGCTTTCTTT	CASSLRGIGSEAFF
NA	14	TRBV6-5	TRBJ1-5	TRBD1	TGTGCCAGCAGCTCTGGACAGGCTAATCAGCCCCAGCATTTT	CASSSGQANQPQHF
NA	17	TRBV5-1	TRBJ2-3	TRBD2	TGCGCCAGCAGCTTGGATGGGACTAGCGGAAGCACAGATACGCAGTATTTT	CASSLDGTSGSTDTQYF
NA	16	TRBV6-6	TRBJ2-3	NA	TGTGCCAGCAGTTACTCGAGCGGCGCTAGCACAGATACGCAGTATTTT	CASSYSSGASTDTQYF
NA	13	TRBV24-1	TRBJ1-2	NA	TGTGCCACCAGTTCTCAGGGAGACTATGGCTACACCTTC	CATSSQGDYGYTF
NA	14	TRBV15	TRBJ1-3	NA	TGTGCCACCAGCAGTGATAGGCTTGGAAACACCATATATTTT	CATSSDRLGNTIYF
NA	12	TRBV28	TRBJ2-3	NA	TGTGCCAGCAGTTTCGGACTTTATACGCAGTATTTT	CASSFGLYTQYF
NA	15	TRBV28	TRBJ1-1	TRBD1	TGTGCCAGCAGTCTCAGGGGGCAGGGGAACACTGAAGCTTTCTTT	CASSLRGQGNTEAFF
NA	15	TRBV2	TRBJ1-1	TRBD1	TGTGCCAGTGGACAGGGGGCTGAAAGTCGCACTGAAGCTTTCTTT	CASGQGAESRTEAFF